These T cell receptor beta chains were read from a single sample in a study of blood T cells in healthy people across ages. TCRdb independently ran MiXCR on the 5' RACE reads; one entry per CDR3 protein. The table shows about 280,000 distinct CDR3 sequences, with roughly a quarter occurring only once. The sequenced material came from blood. Receptors originate from a woman in her 70s in good health. Each CDR3 is given with its conserved first and last residue. A D gene is named only where the DNA matches it firmly. Rows may omit the clone size; those that give it use once, few, many or a size class.

v_call	clone_size	j_call	d_call	cdr3_aa	cdr3_nt
TRBV7-3	.	TRBJ2-4	.	CASSLNPSRDKNIQYF	TGTGCCAGCAGCTTAAATCCGAGCCGGGACAAAAACATTCAGTACTTC
TRBV2	.	TRBJ1-2	TRBD1	CASSFEGQGAGGYTF	TGTGCCAGCAGCTTCGAGGGACAGGGGGCTGGTGGCTACACCTTC
TRBV6-1	.	TRBJ1-6	TRBD1	CASRHRGSSYNSPLHF	TGTGCCAGCAGGCACAGGGGGAGCTCCTATAATTCACCCCTCCACTTT
TRBV29-1	few	TRBJ2-5	TRBD2	CSVEEAGGPLQETQYF	TGCAGCGTTGAAGAAGCGGGAGGCCCCCTCCAAGAGACCCAGTACTTC
TRBV24-1	few	TRBJ2-7	TRBD2	CATSDWTSGIGGEQYF	TGTGCCACCAGTGATTGGACTAGCGGGATAGGAGGCGAGCAGTACTTC
TRBV2	few	TRBJ2-1	.	CASTEGPNEQFF	TGTGCCAGCACGGAGGGCCCCAATGAGCAGTTCTTC
TRBV4-2	.	TRBJ2-5	.	CASSQDSLQQETQYF	TGTGCCAGCAGCCAAGATTCGTTACAGCAAGAGACCCAGTACTTC
TRBV11-2	.	TRBJ2-7	TRBD2	CASSARLAETF	TGTGCCAGCAGCGCTAGGCTAGCGGAGACCTTC
TRBV6-2/TRBV6-3	few	TRBJ1-2	TRBD1	CASSATRGRKNYGYTF	TGTGCCAGCAGTGCCACCAGGGGGAGGAAGAACTATGGCTACACCTTC
TRBV10-1	.	TRBJ2-1	.	CASSESGGHRNEQFF	TGCGCCAGCAGTGAGTCTGGGGGGCATAGGAATGAGCAGTTCTTC
TRBV6-1	.	TRBJ1-2	TRBD1	CASSEQGDRGIYGYTF	TGTGCCAGCAGTGAACAGGGGGACAGGGGGATCTATGGCTACACCTTC
TRBV5-1	.	TRBJ1-5	.	CASSYGPQDGNQPQHF	TGCGCCAGCAGCTACGGCCCCCAGGACGGCAATCAGCCCCAGCATTTT
TRBV20-1	few	TRBJ2-4	TRBD1	CSARDRQGAQGKNIQYF	TGCAGTGCTAGAGATCGACAGGGGGCGCAGGGCAAAAACATTCAGTACTTC
TRBV6-6	few	TRBJ2-5	.	CASSYPQGQRETQYF	TGTGCCAGCAGTTACCCTCAAGGGCAACGAGAGACCCAGTACTTC
TRBV29-1	.	TRBJ2-7	.	CSVDAGERYEQYF	TGCAGCGTTGACGCCGGTGAGAGATACGAGCAGTACTTC
TRBV27	few	TRBJ1-2	TRBD1	CASISDARQGQLDYGYTF	TGTGCCAGCATTTCCGATGCGAGACAGGGACAGTTGGACTATGGCTACACCTTC
TRBV6-5	few	TRBJ1-1	.	CASGRVNTEAFF	TGTGCCAGCGGCAGGGTGAACACTGAAGCTTTCTTT
TRBV28	few	TRBJ1-1	.	CASSNPNGVTEAFF	TGTGCCAGCAGTAACCCTAACGGGGTCACTGAAGCTTTCTTT
TRBV6-7	few	TRBJ2-5	TRBD1	CASSNNQQGAKGETQYF	TGTGCCAGCAGTAACAACCAACAGGGGGCAAAGGGAGAGACCCAGTACTTC
TRBV30	.	TRBJ2-1	.	CAWSSRGMFNEQFF	TGTGCCTGGAGTTCGCGGGGTATGTTTAATGAGCAGTTCTTC
TRBV28	.	TRBJ1-2	TRBD1	CASRDRVGYTF	TGTGCCAGCAGAGACAGGGTTGGCTACACCTTC
TRBV3-1	.	TRBJ2-5	.	CASRQILGFETQYF	TGTGCCAGCAGACAAATACTAGGTTTTGAGACCCAGTACTTC
TRBV12-3/TRBV12-4	.	TRBJ2-1	.	CASSRDNLPTEQFF	TGCGCCAGCAGTCGGGACAACTTACCCACTGAGCAGTTCTTC
TRBV5-5	.	TRBJ2-5	.	CASSLAFRSGLGETQYF	TGTGCCAGCAGCTTGGCCTTCAGGTCGGGGTTAGGGGAGACCCAGTACTTC
TRBV7-9	many	TRBJ2-1	TRBD2	CASSPRLAGAYNEQFF	TGTGCCAGCAGCCCCCGACTAGCGGGAGCCTACAATGAGCAGTTCTTC
TRBV7-2	many	TRBJ2-7	TRBD1	CASSLDRGSEQYF	TGTGCCAGCAGCTTGGACAGGGGAAGCGAGCAGTACTTC
TRBV7-2	few	TRBJ2-6	.	CASSSLGGGANVPTF	TGTGCCAGCAGCTCCCTAGGAGGTGGGGCCAACGTCCCGACTTTC
TRBV3-1	.	TRBJ1-1	.	CASSPLPPGNTEAFF	TGTGCCAGCAGCCCTCTACCCCCGGGGAACACTGAAGCTTTCTTT
TRBV18	few	TRBJ2-1	.	CASSPREEGSEQFF	TGTGCCAGCTCACCAAGGGAGGAGGGGAGTGAGCAGTTCTTC
TRBV6-6	.	TRBJ2-6	.	CASSYAQGAGANVLTF	TGTGCCAGCAGTTACGCACAGGGAGCTGGGGCCAACGTCCTGACTTTC
TRBV5-1	few	TRBJ2-5	.	CTSSLATETQYF	TGCACCAGCAGCTTGGCCACAGAGACCCAGTACTTC
TRBV19	.	TRBJ2-5	TRBD2	CASSTRTSVKETQYF	TGTGCCAGTTCGACCAGGACTAGCGTTAAAGAGACCCAGTACTTC
TRBV19	.	TRBJ2-6	TRBD2	CASSTSGFSGANVLTF	TGTGCCAGTTCGACTAGCGGGTTCTCTGGGGCCAACGTCCTGACTTTC
TRBV7-6	.	TRBJ1-6	.	CASSLAGPAESPLHF	TGTGCCAGCAGCCTCGCCGGGCCCGCGGAATCACCCCTCCACTTT
TRBV7-2	.	TRBJ1-1	.	CASSKSWRNTEAFF	TGTGCCAGCAGCAAGTCTTGGCGGAACACTGAAGCTTTCTTT
TRBV6-2/TRBV6-3	few	TRBJ2-3	TRBD2	CASSYPPGLATRTDTQYF	TGTGCCAGCAGTTACCCTCCGGGACTAGCTACCCGCACAGATACGCAGTATTTT
TRBV7-9	.	TRBJ1-3	.	CASSSKGAGNTIYF	TGTGCCAGCAGCTCGAAAGGCGCTGGAAACACCATATATTTT
TRBV4-3	many	TRBJ1-6	.	CASSQEGQGSPLHF	TGCGCCAGCAGCCAAGAGGGGCAGGGATCACCCCTCCACTTT
TRBV4-1	.	TRBJ1-5	.	CASSQDRAPNQPQHF	TGCGCCAGCAGCCAAGATCGGGCCCCCAATCAGCCCCAGCATTTT
TRBV7-2	.	TRBJ1-1	TRBD1	CASSSQGESRNTEAFF	TGTGCCAGCAGCTCCCAGGGGGAGTCCAGGAACACTGAAGCTTTCTTT
TRBV5-5	once	TRBJ2-5	TRBD1	CASSYQDRTETQYF	TGTGCCAGCAGCTACCAGGACAGGACGGAGACCCAGTACTTC
TRBV5-1	.	TRBJ2-6	.	CASSPSAGANVLTF	TGCGCCAGCAGCCCGTCTGCTGGGGCCAACGTCCTGACTTTC
TRBV6-5	few	TRBJ2-5	.	CASSYSRPGVQETQYF	TGTGCCAGCAGTTACTCTAGGCCGGGAGTCCAAGAGACCCAGTACTTC
TRBV14	.	TRBJ1-2	.	CASSNREFAHGYTF	TGTGCCAGCAGCAACAGGGAATTTGCTCATGGCTACACCTTC